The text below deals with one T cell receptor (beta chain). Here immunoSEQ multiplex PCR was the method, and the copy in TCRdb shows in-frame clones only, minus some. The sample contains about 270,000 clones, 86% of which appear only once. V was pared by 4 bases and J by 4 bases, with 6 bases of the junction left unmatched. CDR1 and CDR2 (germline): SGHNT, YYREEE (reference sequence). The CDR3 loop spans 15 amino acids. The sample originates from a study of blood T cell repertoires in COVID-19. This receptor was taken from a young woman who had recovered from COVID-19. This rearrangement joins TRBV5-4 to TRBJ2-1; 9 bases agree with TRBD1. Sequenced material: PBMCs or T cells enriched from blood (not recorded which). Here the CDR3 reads CASSNRDRVYNEQFF. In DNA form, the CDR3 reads TGTGCCAGCAGCAACCGGGACAGGGTATACAATGAGCAGTTCTTC.